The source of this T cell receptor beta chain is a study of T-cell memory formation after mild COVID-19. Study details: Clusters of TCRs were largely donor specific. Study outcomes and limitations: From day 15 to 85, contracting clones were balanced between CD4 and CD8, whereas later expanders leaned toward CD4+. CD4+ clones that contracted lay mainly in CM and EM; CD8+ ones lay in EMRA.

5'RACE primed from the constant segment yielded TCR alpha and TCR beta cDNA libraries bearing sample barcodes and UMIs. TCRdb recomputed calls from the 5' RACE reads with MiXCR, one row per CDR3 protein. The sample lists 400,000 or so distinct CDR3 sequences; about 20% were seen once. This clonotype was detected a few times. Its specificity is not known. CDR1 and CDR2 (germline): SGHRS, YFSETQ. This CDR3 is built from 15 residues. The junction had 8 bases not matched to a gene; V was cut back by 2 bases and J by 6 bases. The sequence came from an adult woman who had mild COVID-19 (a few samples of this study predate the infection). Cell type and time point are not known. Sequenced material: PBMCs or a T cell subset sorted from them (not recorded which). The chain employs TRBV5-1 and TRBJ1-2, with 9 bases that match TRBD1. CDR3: CASSFTGGAADGYTF. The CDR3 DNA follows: TGCGCCAGCAGCTTTACAGGGGGCGCAGCGGATGGCTACACCTTC.